Following are 17 T cell receptor beta chains from one sample sequenced in a study of vaccination and CD4 T cells after COVID-19. Treatment defined: roughly 11-day PBMC culture with coronavirus spike peptide pools or control peptides (ViraFEST assay). An Oncomine TCR Beta short-read assay was used to sequence the DNA from cultured CD4+ T cells. TCRdb re-called the PCR reads with MiXCR, one entry per CDR3 protein. In the table there are 11,000 or so distinct CDR3 sequences, around 44% of which are singletons. No antigens are known for them. Material for sequencing was CD4+ T cells from blood, cultured in vitro. Receptors were obtained from a human donor who had recovered from COVID-19.

V usage is TRBV10-3 and J usage is TRBJ2-3; 13 nucleotides line up with TRBD2. The CDR3 has 15 residues. From germline, CDR1 is ENHRY and CDR2 SYGVKD. With V trimmed by 8 bases and J by 2 bases, 4 bases remained unmatched. CDR3 in DNA: TGTGCCATCGGAGGACTAGCGGGGGTCACAGATACGCAGTATTTT. Translation gives CAIGGLAGVTDTQYF.

The gene calls are TRBV11-1 and TRBJ2-7, with D possibly matching TRBD2 (6 bases). The germline CDR1 and CDR2 sequences are SGHAT and FQDESV (reference sequence). The CDR3 is 16 amino acids. V was pared by 4 bases and J by 3 bases, with 19 bases between. The CDR3 bases are TGTGCCAGCAGCTCGGGGGTAGGCGGCAGCCTCTACGAGCAGTACTTC. This translates into CASSSGVGGSLYEQYF.

In its sample, this clonotype was seen a few times. The chain couples TRBV12-3 or TRBV12-4 to TRBJ1-2; TRBD1 matches at 7 bases. The trim removed 3 bases at V and 4 bases at J, leaving 14 bases unmatched. The CDR3 is made up of 17 amino acids. Written as DNA, the CDR3 is TGTGCCAGCAGTTTGTGGGACAGCGCCGTATCCCCCTATGGCTACACCTTC. As protein: CASSLWDSAVSPYGYTF.

The table lists this clonotype with a few counts. The chain has TRBV6-2 or TRBV6-3 and TRBJ1-5, with D perhaps TRBD1 (5 bases). This CDR3 region has 13 residues. From germline, CDR1 is MNHEY and CDR2 SVGEGT. Trimming pared 6 bases from V and 0 bases from J, leaving 6 bases between. The CDR3 region is CASSRDSNQPQHF. As DNA, the CDR3 is TGTGCCAGCAGCAGGGATAGCAATCAGCCCCAGCATTTT.

The V and J genes are TRBV6-1 and TRBJ2-3, with 11 bases identical to TRBD2. The V gene end was trimmed by 6 bases and the J gene end by 2 bases; junction bases not matched to a gene: 7. The CDR3 spans 16 residues. Germline lookup yields CDR1 MNHNS and CDR2 SASEGT. CDR3 bases: TGTGCCAGCAGGAGCCTAGCGGGGGGTGCCACAGATACGCAGTATTTT. Translated: CASRSLAGGATDTQYF.

V gene TRBV11-3 combines with J gene TRBJ1-5; D is perhaps TRBD1 (5 bases). Germline-derived CDR1 and CDR2 are SGHNT and YENEEA. This CDR3 has 14 residues. Trimming stripped 0 bases from V and 3 bases from J, with 6 bases between. This CDR3 is CASSLDRDNQPQHF. The CDR3 bases are TGTGCCAGCAGCTTAGACAGGGACAATCAGCCCCAGCATTTT.

The chain joins TRBV5-4 to TRBJ2-5; the match to TRBD2 covers 13 bases. Trimming took 4 bases from V and 7 from J; bases not matched to a gene: 10. CDR3 length equals 16 residues. Germline values: CDR1 SGHNT, CDR2 YYREEE (reference sequence). CDR3 DNA: TGTGCCAGCAGCCGAACCGGGACTAGCGGGATTGGGACCCAGTACTTC. This encodes CASSRTGTSGIGTQYF.

The chain recombines TRBV6-1 with TRBJ1-4, with D possibly TRBD1 on 5 matching bases. This CDR3 is built from 15 residues. Germline V gene sequence: CDR1 MNHNS, CDR2 SASEGT. The V gene lost 3 bases and the J gene lost 9 bases, with 17 bases spanning the gap. The CDR3 spells CASSEGTPGGQKLFF. The CDR3 coding sequence is TGTGCCAGCAGTGAGGGGACGCCTGGTGGGCAAAAACTGTTTTTT.

The rearrangement joins TRBV6-5 to TRBJ1-3; a possible D gene is TRBD1 (5 bases). Deletions cut 0 bases from V and 1 base from J, with 7 bases between. This CDR3 comprises 15 residues. CDR1 is MNHEY, CDR2 SVGAGI, per germline. CDR3: CASSYSSGSGNTIYF. The CDR3 DNA reads as TGTGCCAGCAGTTACTCGTCAGGGTCTGGAAACACCATATATTTT.

The chain carries TRBV6-2 or TRBV6-3 and TRBJ2-7; D is ambiguous. V lost 6 bases and J lost 4, with 16 bases in between. The CDR3 spans 14 residues. The V gene's germline CDR1 is MNHEY and CDR2 SVGEGT. The CDR3 DNA is TGTGCCAGCAGGAGCTTGGGTGCCGAGTACGAGCAGTACTTC. It yields the protein CASRSLGAEYEQYF.

This chain links TRBV27 with TRBJ2-2, with 10 bases aligning to TRBD2. Losses at the gene ends were 7 bases for V and 5 bases for J; bases not matched to a gene: 7. This CDR3 has 15 amino acids. The germline V gene has CDR1 MNHEY and CDR2 SMNVEV (reference sequence). CDR3 nucleotide sequence: TGTGCCAGCACAAGAGCGGGGGGGTTAACCGGGGAGCTGTTTTTT. Amino acid sequence: CASTRAGGLTGELFF.

The chain is built from TRBV7-9 and TRBJ2-2, with 7 nucleotides matching TRBD1. The V gene's germline CDR1 is SEHNR and CDR2 FQNEAQ (reference sequence). J gave up 4 bases and V 2 bases, and 7 bases lay outside the gene matches. The CDR3 is 16 amino acids. Written as DNA, the CDR3 is TGTGCCAGCAGCTTAAGGACAGGAGAACTCACCGGGGAGCTGTTTTTT. This sequence encodes CASSLRTGELTGELFF.

V gene TRBV7-2 combines with J gene TRBJ1-6; 9 positions agree with TRBD1. The V gene's germline CDR1 is SGHTA and CDR2 FQGNSA. CDR3 length: 15 residues. Germline trimming cut 0 bases from V and 7 bases from J; bases unmatched to any gene: 1. CDR3 nucleotides: TGTGCCAGCAGCTTAGCCGGGACAGGGAATTCACCCCTCCACTTT. Protein: CASSLAGTGNSPLHF.

The rearrangement links TRBV2 to TRBJ2-5, with 8 bases aligning to TRBD2. The V segment lost 6 bases and the J segment 4 bases; nucleotides outside the gene matches: 7. The CDR3 covers 14 residues. In germline, CDR1 is SNHLY, CDR2 FYNNEI. The CDR3 nucleotides read TGTGCCAGCAGATCAGGGACTAGTCTAGAGACCCAGTACTTC. Protein: CASRSGTSLETQYF.

The V call is TRBV19, the J call TRBJ1-5; possibly TRBD1 for D (6 bases). From germline, CDR1 is LNHDA and CDR2 SQIVND (reference sequence). V was clipped by 10 bases and J by 3 bases, with 10 bases between them. This CDR3 is 12 amino acids long. CDR3 protein: CATGQYNQPQHF. In DNA form, the CDR3 reads TGTGCCACCGGACAGTACAATCAGCCCCAGCATTTT.

This clonotype was seen a few times. This chain joins TRBV6-1 and TRBJ2-7; 8 bases map to TRBD1. From germline, CDR1 is MNHNS and CDR2 SASEGT. J gave up 13 bases and V 6 bases, and 8 bases lay outside the gene matches. The CDR3 totals 11 residues. The CDR3 DNA follows: TGTGCCAGCAGCCGTAGGGGACAGGCTTACTTC. Protein product: CASSRRGQAYF.

The chain is built from TRBV20-1 and TRBJ1-5, with D possibly TRBD1 on 6 matching bases. The CDR3 sequence is 17 residues long. Trimming stripped 6 bases from V and 4 bases from J, with 25 bases between. Per the germline V gene, CDR1 is DFQATT and CDR2 is SNEGSKA (reference sequence). The chain's CDR3 is CSAYPRQGKWRNQPQHF. In DNA, the CDR3 is TGCAGTGCGTATCCCCGCCAGGGGAAGTGGCGGAATCAGCCCCAGCATTTT.